A single sample gave rise to the 20 T cell receptor beta chains below, sequenced in a study of cytomegalovirus exposure and HLA in healthy donors. 60 Vbeta and 13 Jbeta primers were used in PCR. This table comes from immunoSEQ multiplex PCR, and its TCRdb copy is limited to in-frame clones, with some not included. Among about 160,000 clones, about three quarters were seen once, and the ten largest hold 0.65% to 0.95%. Input material: PBMCs. Receptor source: a female donor in good health and CMV-seronegative.

V gene TRBV18 combines with J gene TRBJ2-7; 7 bases are shared with TRBD2. The CDR3 extends over 15 amino acids. The J segment lost 4 bases and the V segment lost 3 bases, leaving 9 bases of the junction unmatched. Germline lookup yields CDR1 KGHSH and CDR2 LQKENI. The CDR3 is CASSPGGGRTYEQYF. The CDR3 coding sequence is TGTGCCAGCTCACCGGGGGGAGGGAGAACTTACGAGCAGTACTTC.

In this sample, this clone turned up once. This chain links TRBV7-9 with TRBJ2-5; D gene unclear. The J call may be in error: the DNA end matches TRBJ2-7 better. In germline, CDR1 is SEHNR, CDR2 FQNEAQ (reference sequence). The length of the CDR3 is 13 residues. In DNA, the CDR3 is TGTGCCAGCAGCCCTCATCTAGTCTACGAGCAGTACTTC. This encodes CASSPHLVYEQYF.

V usage is TRBV5-1 and J usage is TRBJ2-1, with 7 bases identical to TRBD1. The CDR3 has 17 amino acids. Germline CDR1 SGHRS, CDR2 YFSETQ. The trim removed 0 bases at V and 6 bases at J, leaving 12 bases unmatched. The CDR3 reads CASSLAIGGRSANEQFF. The CDR3 DNA sequence: TGCGCCAGCAGCTTGGCAATAGGGGGCCGGTCAGCCAATGAGCAGTTCTTC.

In its sample, this clone was seen a few times. Within the sample, other DNA sequences also encode this same CDR3. The chain has TRBV18 and TRBJ1-5; D is uncertain. Germline-derived CDR1 and CDR2 are KGHSH and LQKENI. The V end lost 2 bases, the J end lost 4 bases, and 6 bases lay between the germline ends. The CDR3 has 13 amino acids. The CDR3 DNA is TGTGCCAGCTCACCAACGGGTAATCAGCCCCAGCATTTT. Amino acids: CASSPTGNQPQHF. The whole variable domain, filled in from reference TRBV18 and TRBJ1-5, reads NAGVMQNPRHLVRRRGQEARLRCSPMKGHSHVYWYRQLPEEGLKFMVYLQKENIIDESGMPKERFSAEFPKEGPSILRIQQVVRGDSAAYFCASSPTGNQPQHFGDGTRLSIL.

The chain has TRBV10-3 and TRBJ1-2; 7 nucleotides match TRBD1. V dropped 7 bases and J dropped 4; count of bases not matched to a gene: 9. The CDR3 runs to 14 residues. Germline V gives CDR1 ENHRY, CDR2 SYGVKD. The CDR3 reads CAITPTGQLYGYTF. CDR3 nucleotide sequence: TGTGCCATCACCCCGACAGGGCAACTCTATGGCTACACCTTC.

The V gene is TRBV12-5, the J gene TRBJ2-3; perhaps TRBD1 as D (5 bases). Germline lookup yields CDR1 LGHNT and CDR2 FRNRAP. This CDR3 has 13 residues. Trimming took off 3 bases at V and 4 bases at J, with 8 bases between the two ends. CDR3 in amino acids: CASGLQVPDTQYF. The CDR3 DNA is TGTGCTAGTGGTTTACAGGTCCCAGATACGCAGTATTTT.

This clone appeared a single time. The chain has TRBV19 and TRBJ1-2; D call uncertain. The germline V gene has CDR1 LNHDA and CDR2 SQIVND (reference sequence). The CDR3 has 13 amino acids. V was pared by 5 bases and J by 5 bases, with 12 bases between. The CDR3 reads CASSGGGLYGYTF. The CDR3 coding sequence is TGTGCCAGTAGTGGCGGCGGTCTGTATGGCTACACCTTC.

The chain has TRBV7-3 and TRBJ2-7; TRBD2 might be the D (7 bases). Germline loops: CDR1 SGHTA, CDR2 FQGTGA. There are 13 residues in the CDR3. V dropped 5 bases and J dropped 4 bases, with 12 bases sitting between them. This CDR3 reads CASSLQGGYEQYF. The CDR3 DNA sequence: TGTGCCAGCAGCCTACAGGGAGGGTACGAGCAGTACTTC.

The genes are TRBV19 and TRBJ2-2; TRBD1 might be the D (5 bases). The CDR3 covers 16 residues. Germline-derived CDR1 and CDR2 are LNHDA and SQIVND (reference sequence). Trimming took off 1 base at V and 3 bases at J, with 12 bases between the two ends. The chain's CDR3 is CASSIGPGIYTGELFF. The CDR3 DNA reads TGTGCCAGTAGTATAGGGCCAGGGATATACACCGGGGAGCTGTTTTTT.

CDR3 bases: TGTGCCAGCAGCTTGGAGCCGGACAACCAAGAGACCCAGTACTTC. Amino acid sequence: CASSLEPDNQETQYF. The V and J genes are TRBV5-4 and TRBJ2-5; TRBD1 is a possible D gene (5 bases). The germline V and J ends were trimmed by 0 bases and 0 bases, with 9 bases remaining between them. The CDR3 is 15 residues long. Germline-derived CDR1 and CDR2 are SGHNT and YYREEE (reference sequence). The full variable domain, completed using reference TRBV5-4 and TRBJ2-5, is ETGVTQSPTHLIKTRGQQVTLRCSSQSGHNTVSWYQQALGQGPQFIFQYYREEENGRGNFPPRFSGLQFPNYSSELNVNALELDDSALYLCASSLEPDNQETQYFGPGTRLLVL.

The chain links TRBV18 to TRBJ2-7, with TRBD2 matching 7 bases. J was trimmed by 6 bases and V by 3 bases; bases with no gene match: 8. This CDR3 region has 14 residues. Germline V gives CDR1 KGHSH, CDR2 LQKENI. CDR3 DNA: TGTGCCAGCTCACCGGACGGTACTAGCGTCGAGCAGTACTTC. It is translated as CASSPDGTSVEQYF.

The chain carries TRBV27 and TRBJ2-6, with a weak D call TRBD2 (5 bases). The CDR3 is 14 amino acids. Germline-derived CDR1 and CDR2 are MNHEY and SMNVEV (reference sequence). The V gene lost 7 bases and the J gene lost 3 bases, with 10 bases spanning the gap. In DNA, the CDR3 is TGTGCCAGCATGGGAGTCCTTGGGGCCAACGTCCTGACTTTC. It specifies CASMGVLGANVLTF.

The chain is built from TRBV28 and TRBJ2-5; 7 bases line up with TRBD2. Looked up from germline, CDR1 is MDHEN and CDR2 is SYDVKM. The CDR3 covers 16 residues. With 3 bases clipped from V and 1 base from J, the junction kept 8 bases outside the gene matches. CDR3 protein: CASSFSGGSSQETQYF. In DNA form, the CDR3 reads TGTGCCAGCAGTTTTTCAGGCGGGAGTTCCCAAGAGACCCAGTACTTC.

The chain joins TRBV9 to TRBJ2-1; 8 bases fit TRBD1. Unmatched junction bases numbered 5, after V lost 4 bases and J lost 2 bases. Germline CDR1 and CDR2: SGDLS and YYNGEE. There are 15 residues in the CDR3. DNA for the CDR3: TGTGCCAGCAGCCTCGGACAGGGCCCCTACAATGAGCAGTTCTTC. Amino acid sequence: CASSLGQGPYNEQFF.

The chain uses TRBV5-1 and TRBJ2-7; 7 bases are shared with TRBD1. Germline values: CDR1 SGHRS, CDR2 YFSETQ. V lost 1 base, J lost 2 bases, and 6 bases stayed unmatched. The CDR3 sequence is 15 residues long. The CDR3 loop is CASSLNTGVTYEQYF. Here the CDR3 DNA reads TGCGCCAGCAGCTTGAATACAGGGGTTACCTACGAGCAGTACTTC.

This clone was detected a few times. J is TRBJ2-7 and V is TRBV28; 10 positions match TRBD1. Unmatched junction bases numbered 10, after V lost 7 bases and J lost 7 bases. Germline V lookup: CDR1 MDHEN, CDR2 SYDVKM. This CDR3 contains 14 residues. CDR3 sequence: CASTYRDRGGEQYF. The CDR3 nucleotides are TGTGCCAGCACGTATAGGGACAGGGGAGGGGAGCAGTACTTC.

V is TRBV15 and J is TRBJ2-7; TRBD2 matches 9 bases. The CDR3 has 16 amino acids. Germline V gives CDR1 LNHNV, CDR2 YYDKDF (reference sequence). After removal of 1 base from V and 2 bases from J, the junction contained 6 bases not matched to a gene. CDR3 sequence (DNA): TGTGCCACCAGCAGAGTAACGGGCGGGAGGGCCTACGAGCAGTACTTC. As protein: CATSRVTGGRAYEQYF.

This clone was observed a handful of times. This chain connects TRBV11-3 to TRBJ1-1; D may be TRBD1 (6 bases). CDR1 and CDR2 (germline): SGHNT, YENEEA. CDR3 length: 15 residues. Trimming cost V 4 bases and J 1 base, with 13 bases left between them. The CDR3 region is CASSSQGPANTEAFF. The DNA for the CDR3 is TGTGCCAGCAGCTCCCAGGGGCCCGCGAACACTGAAGCTTTCTTT.

The rearrangement joins TRBV7-2 to TRBJ1-2; D uncertain. Per the germline V gene, CDR1 is SGHTA and CDR2 is FQGNSA. This CDR3 is 13 amino acids long. V dropped 4 bases and J dropped 3 bases, with 9 bases sitting between them. The CDR3 loop is CASSYNRDYGYTF. Here the CDR3 DNA reads TGTGCCAGCAGCTATAACCGGGACTATGGCTACACCTTC.

There are a few counts of this clone. The V call is TRBV30, the J call TRBJ1-1, with unresolved D. CDR3 length equals 12 residues. Germline V gene sequence: CDR1 GTSNPN, CDR2 SVGIG (reference sequence). V was shortened by 2 bases and J by 8 bases, with 12 bases between the two germline ends. The CDR3 DNA follows: TGTGCCTGGAGTAATTGGGTGGAGGAAGCTTTCTTT. This codes for CAWSNWVEEAFF. Full variable domain (rest looked up from reference TRBV30 and TRBJ1-1): SQTIHQWPATLVQPVGSPLSLECTVEGTSNPNLYWYRQAAGRGLQLLFYSVGIGQISSEVPQNLSASRPQDRQFILSSKKLLLSDSGFYLCAWSNWVEEAFFGQGTRLTVV.